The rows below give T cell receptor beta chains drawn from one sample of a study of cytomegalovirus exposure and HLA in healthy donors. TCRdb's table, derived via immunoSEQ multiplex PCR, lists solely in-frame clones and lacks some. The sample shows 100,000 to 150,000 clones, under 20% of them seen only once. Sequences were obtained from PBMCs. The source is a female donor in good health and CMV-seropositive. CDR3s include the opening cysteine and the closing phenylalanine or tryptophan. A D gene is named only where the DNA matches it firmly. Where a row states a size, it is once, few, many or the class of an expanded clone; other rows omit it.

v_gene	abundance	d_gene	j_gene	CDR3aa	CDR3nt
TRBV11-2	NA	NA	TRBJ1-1	CASSLAGVNTEAFF	TGTGCCAGCAGCTTAGCGGGGGTGAACACTGAAGCTTTCTTT
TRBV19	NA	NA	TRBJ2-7	CASSARGSEQYF	TGTGCCAGTAGTGCTAGAGGGAGCGAGCAGTACTTC
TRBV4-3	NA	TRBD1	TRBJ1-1	CASSQGVDREAFF	TGCGCCAGCAGCCAAGGAGTGGACAGGGAAGCTTTCTTT
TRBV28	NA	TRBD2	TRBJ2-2	CASTSAGVAGELFF	TGTGCCAGCACTTCAGCGGGAGTGGCCGGGGAGCTGTTTTTT
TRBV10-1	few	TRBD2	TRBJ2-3	CASSETTGGGEADTQYF	TGCGCCAGCAGTGAAACCACTGGCGGGGGGGAGGCAGATACGCAGTATTTT
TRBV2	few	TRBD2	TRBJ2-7	CASWDYSYEQYF	TGTGCCAGCTGGGACTACTCCTACGAGCAGTACTTC
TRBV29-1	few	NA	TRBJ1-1	CSVAGDSNTEAFF	TGCAGCGTCGCGGGGGACTCGAACACTGAAGCTTTCTTT
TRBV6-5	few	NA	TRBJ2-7	CASRSSSYEQYF	TGTGCCAGCCGAAGTAGCTCCTACGAGCAGTACTTC
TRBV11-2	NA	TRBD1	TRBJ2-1	CASSLGTGVYNEQFF	TGTGCCAGCAGCTTAGGGACAGGGGTGTACAATGAGCAGTTCTTC
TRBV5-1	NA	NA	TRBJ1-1	CASSLRQKNTEAFF	TGCGCCAGCAGCTTGAGACAGAAGAACACTGAAGCTTTCTTT
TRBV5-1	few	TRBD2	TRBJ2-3	CASSLEGLARSDTQYF	TGCGCCAGCAGCTTGGAGGGACTAGCGAGGTCAGATACGCAGTATTTT
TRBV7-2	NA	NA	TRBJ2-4	CASSFGDIQYF	TGTGCCAGCAGCTTCGGGGACATTCAGTACTTC
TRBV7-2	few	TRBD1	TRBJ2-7	CASSLGGTGSYEQYF	TGTGCCAGCAGCTTAGGAGGGACAGGGTCCTACGAGCAGTACTTC
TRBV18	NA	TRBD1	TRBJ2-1	CASSPFESRGQAYNEQFF	TGTGCCAGCTCACCATTTGAGAGTCGCGGACAGGCCTACAATGAGCAGTTCTTC
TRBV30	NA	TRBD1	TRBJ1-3	CAWTGGVAGNTIYF	TGTGCCTGGACAGGGGGTGTTGCTGGAAACACCATATATTTT
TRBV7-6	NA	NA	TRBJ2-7	CASSLADYLSYEQYF	TGTGCCAGCAGCTTAGCGGACTATCTTTCCTACGAGCAGTACTTC
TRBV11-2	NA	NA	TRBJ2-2	CASSLSWGELFF	TGTGCCAGCAGCTTGAGTTGGGGGGAGCTGTTTTTT
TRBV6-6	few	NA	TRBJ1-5	CASSSGNNQPQHF	TGTGCCAGCAGTTCGGGGAATAATCAGCCCCAGCATTTT
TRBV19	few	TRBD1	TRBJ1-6	CASRPGTANSPLHF	TGTGCCAGTAGGCCCGGGACAGCAAATTCACCCCTCCACTTT
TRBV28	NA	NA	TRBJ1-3	CASSLFTGSSSGNTIYF	TGTGCCAGCAGTTTATTTACGGGGTCCTCCTCTGGAAACACCATATATTTT
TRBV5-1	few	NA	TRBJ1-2	CASSQSQGNNGYTF	TGCGCCAGCAGCCAAAGCCAGGGGAACAATGGCTACACCTTC
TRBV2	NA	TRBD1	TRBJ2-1	CASSEGGKGANEQFF	TGTGCCAGCAGTGAAGGGGGAAAGGGGGCGAATGAGCAGTTCTTC
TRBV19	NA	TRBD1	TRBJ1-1	CASSMARDRVAEAFF	TGTGCCAGTAGTATGGCTCGGGACAGGGTTGCTGAAGCTTTCTTT
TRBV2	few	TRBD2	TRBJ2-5	CASRVTSGEAETQYF	TGTGCCAGCAGAGTTACTAGCGGGGAGGCGGAGACCCAGTACTTC
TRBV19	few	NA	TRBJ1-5	CASSKFEGWSNQPQHF	TGTGCCAGTAGTAAATTCGAGGGTTGGAGCAATCAGCCCCAGCATTTT
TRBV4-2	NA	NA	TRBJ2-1	CASSRDAPAGPPEDNEQFF	TGTGCCAGCAGCCGAGACGCCCCCGCGGGACCGCCTGAGGACAATGAGCAGTTCTTC
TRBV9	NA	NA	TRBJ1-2	CASSVGWGDGYTF	TGTGCCAGCAGCGTAGGTTGGGGAGATGGCTACACCTTC
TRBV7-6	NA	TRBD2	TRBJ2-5	CASSQTSGTKETQYF	TGTGCCAGCAGCCAGACTAGCGGAACTAAAGAGACCCAGTACTTC
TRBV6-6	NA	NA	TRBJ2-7	CASSSSGSWRAYF	TGTGCCAGCAGTTCATCCGGTTCGTGGCGGGCGTACTTC
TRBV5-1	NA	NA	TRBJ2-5	CASSSGLYTHETQYF	TGCGCCAGCAGCAGCGGTCTATATACGCACGAGACCCAGTACTTC
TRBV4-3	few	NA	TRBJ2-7	CASSQSLTTSPPGEQYF	TGCGCCAGCAGCCAATCCTTGACCACTAGCCCTCCGGGGGAGCAGTACTTC
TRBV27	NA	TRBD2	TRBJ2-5	CASRWTSGIRETQYF	TGTGCCAGCAGATGGACTAGCGGGATTAGGGAGACCCAGTACTTC
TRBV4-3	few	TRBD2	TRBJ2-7	CASSRKGLAGAYEQYF	TGCGCCAGCAGCCGCAAAGGACTAGCGGGAGCGTACGAGCAGTACTTC
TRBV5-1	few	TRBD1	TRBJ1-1	CASSFTGDTEAFF	TGCGCCAGCAGCTTCACAGGGGACACTGAAGCTTTCTTT
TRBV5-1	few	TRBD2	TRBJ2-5	CASKGLAGKETQYF	TGCGCCAGCAAGGGACTAGCGGGGAAAGAGACCCAGTACTTC
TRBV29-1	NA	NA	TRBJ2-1	CSVGLLEQFF	TGCAGCGTTGGACTGCTTGAGCAGTTCTTC
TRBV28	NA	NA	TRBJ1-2	CASGGTGTRDFYGYTF	TGTGCCAGCGGCGGTACAGGGACACGTGACTTCTATGGCTACACCTTC
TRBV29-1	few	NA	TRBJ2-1	CSGGGQANNEQFF	TGCAGCGGGGGGGGACAGGCGAACAATGAGCAGTTCTTC
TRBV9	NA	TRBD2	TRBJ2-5	CASSHGLAGEETQYF	TGTGCCAGCAGCCATGGACTAGCGGGGGAAGAGACCCAGTACTTC
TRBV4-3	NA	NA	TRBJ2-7	CASSQERQGLREQYF	TGCGCCAGCAGCCAAGAAAGGCAGGGGCTACGAGAGCAGTACTTC
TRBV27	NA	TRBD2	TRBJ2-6	CASSLSSLAGGPGLSGANVLTF	TGTGCCAGCAGTTTATCCTCACTAGCGGGAGGGCCTGGGTTGTCTGGGGCCAACGTCCTGACTTTC
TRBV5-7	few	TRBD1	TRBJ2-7	CASSPTDGTGENEQYF	TGTGCCAGCAGCCCCACCGACGGGACAGGGGAGAACGAGCAGTACTTC
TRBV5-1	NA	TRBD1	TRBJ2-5	CASSLGQGHQETQYF	TGCGCCAGCAGCTTGGGACAGGGCCACCAAGAGACCCAGTACTTC
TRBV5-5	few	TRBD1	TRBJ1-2	CASSLFSLARPGQGYGYTF	TGTGCCAGCAGCTTGTTTTCTCTGGCCCGTCCAGGACAGGGCTATGGCTACACCTTC
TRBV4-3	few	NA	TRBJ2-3	CASSHGTPEITDTQYF	TGCGCCAGCAGTCACGGGACTCCCGAAATCACAGATACGCAGTATTTT
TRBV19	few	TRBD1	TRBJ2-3	CASSGQGSSTDTQYF	TGTGCCAGCAGTGGACAGGGATCATCCACAGATACGCAGTATTTT
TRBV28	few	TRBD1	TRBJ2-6	CASRGQGAGGANVLTF	TGTGCCAGCAGGGGACAGGGGGCGGGCGGGGCCAACGTCCTGACTTTC
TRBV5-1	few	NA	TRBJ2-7	CASRTTPLAEQRISYEQYF	TGCGCCAGCAGGACTACGCCCTTGGCGGAGCAAAGAATCTCCTACGAGCAGTACTTC
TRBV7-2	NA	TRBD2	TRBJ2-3	CASSLRTSGRASDTQYF	TGTGCCAGCAGCTTAAGGACTAGCGGGAGGGCATCAGATACGCAGTATTTT
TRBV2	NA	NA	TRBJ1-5	CASSEQDGDQPQHF	TGTGCCAGCAGTGAACAGGACGGGGATCAGCCCCAGCATTTT
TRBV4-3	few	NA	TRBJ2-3	CASSLLGGASTDTQYF	TGCGCCAGCAGCCTACTGGGCGGGGCGAGCACAGATACGCAGTATTTT
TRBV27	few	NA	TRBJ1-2	CASSLSRAYGYTF	TGTGCCAGCAGTTTATCGAGGGCCTATGGCTACACCTTC
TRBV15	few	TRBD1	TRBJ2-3	CATSRVRGQGTDTQYF	TGTGCCACCAGCAGAGTTAGGGGACAGGGCACAGATACGCAGTATTTT
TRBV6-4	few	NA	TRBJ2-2	CASSDRGNTGELFF	TGTGCCAGCAGTGACAGGGGGAACACCGGGGAGCTGTTTTTT
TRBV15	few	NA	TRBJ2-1	CATSRDLRGRSYNEQFF	TGTGCCACCAGCAGAGATTTGCGGGGCCGCTCCTACAATGAGCAGTTCTTC